These 10 T cell receptor beta chains share one sample of origin, sequenced in a study of Graves' ophthalmopathy and Graves' hyperthyroidism. From RNA, the CDR3 regions of TCR beta chains were amplified and sequenced. RT-PCR in the first round used HTBI primers; a second-round multiplex PCR followed. Using its own MiXCR run on the multiplex PCR reads, TCRdb lists one record per CDR3 protein. The table includes 200,000 to 250,000 distinct CDR3 sequences, 20% to 25% detected once. The specimen was peripheral blood. The receptors were sampled from a woman aged 45-60 years with Graves' ophthalmopathy.

This clonotype has only a few counts. This sequence joins TRBV13 and TRBJ2-5; no definite D call. Deletions cut 2 bases from V and 5 bases from J, with 9 bases between. Germline CDR1 is PRHDT and CDR2 is FYEKMQ (reference sequence). CDR3 size: 13 residues. The CDR3 is CASSLRIEETQYF. DNA of the CDR3: TGTGCCAGCAGCTTAAGGATTGAGGAGACCCAGTACTTC.

J is TRBJ1-1 and V is TRBV27; possibly TRBD1 for D (5 bases). The V end lost 1 base, the J end lost 2 bases, and 8 bases lay between the germline ends. The germline gives CDR1 MNHEY, CDR2 SMNVEV (reference sequence). The CDR3 totals 14 residues. CDR3 loop: CASSLLGTNTEAFF. The CDR3 bases are TGTGCCAGCAGTTTATTGGGGACCAACACTGAAGCTTTCTTT.

This clonotype was seen many times. This rearrangement joins TRBV10-3 to TRBJ1-5; D unresolved. Germline V gene sequence: CDR1 ENHRY, CDR2 SYGVKD. The CDR3 consists of 14 residues. V shed 5 bases and J shed 0 bases, with 8 bases lying between them. CDR3 residues: CAISRQDSNQPQHF. The CDR3 bases are TGTGCCATCAGTAGACAAGATAGCAATCAGCCCCAGCATTTT.

This clonotype was seen ten or more times. The rearrangement uses TRBV6-1 and TRBJ2-5; 9 bases line up with TRBD1. Germline V gene data show CDR1 as MNHNS and CDR2 as SASEGT. This CDR3 is 16 amino acids long. Unmatched junction bases numbered 15, after V lost 8 bases and J lost 5 bases. CDR3 amino acids: CASPGWRGQGGETQYF. CDR3 DNA: TGTGCCAGCCCAGGGTGGCGGGGACAGGGTGGCGAGACCCAGTACTTC.

This clonotype was observed many times. The chain links TRBV7-2 to TRBJ2-3, with 8 nucleotides matching TRBD2. The V and J ends lost 4 bases and 6 bases, in that order; junction bases with no gene match: 6. Germline values: CDR1 SGHTA, CDR2 FQGNSA. CDR3 length: 14 residues. In nucleotides, the CDR3 is TGTGCCAGCAGCTCAGCGGGAGCGCGGGATACGCAGTATTTT. Encoded protein: CASSSAGARDTQYF.

This clonotype has just one count. Being one base from a much bigger clone, this may be a read error. The chain's CDR3 is CASSHQFTRGNEQYF. DNA of the CDR3: TGTGCCAGCAGTCACCAGTTCACGCGGGGAAACGAGCAGTACTTC. The V and J genes are TRBV2 and TRBJ2-7, with D maybe TRBD2 (6 bases). Between the trimmed V and J ends, which lost 5 bases and 5 bases, there was a span of 19 bases. Germline V CDR1 and CDR2: SNHLY, FYNNEI. This CDR3 is built from 15 residues.

The chain links TRBV20-1 to TRBJ2-7; TRBD2 matches 10 bases. The J segment lost 6 bases and the V segment lost 1 base, leaving 6 bases of the junction unmatched. The CDR3 consists of 14 residues. Germline assignment: CDR1 DFQATT and CDR2 SNEGSKA (reference sequence). The CDR3 nucleotides read TGCAGTGCTAGAGGCCTAGCGGGAGTCAGCGAGCAGTACTTC. Amino acid sequence: CSARGLAGVSEQYF.

This clonotype was picked up many times. The chain carries TRBV19 and TRBJ2-5; TRBD1 matches 7 bases. V gave up 5 bases and J gave up 5 bases; unmatched junction bases: 5. This CDR3 has 13 amino acids. Germline V gene data show CDR1 as LNHDA and CDR2 as SQIVND (reference sequence). The DNA of the CDR3 is TGTGCCAGTAGTTCAACAGGGGCTGAGACCCAGTACTTC. Protein sequence: CASSSTGAETQYF.

This clonotype was detected only a few times. V usage is TRBV19 and J usage is TRBJ2-2; 7 nucleotides line up with TRBD2. Germline loops: CDR1 LNHDA, CDR2 SQIVND (reference sequence). The CDR3 runs to 15 residues. V dropped 6 bases and J dropped 0; count of bases not matched to a gene: 4. The chain's CDR3 is CASRVSGANTGELFF. CDR3 coding DNA: TGTGCCAGTAGAGTAAGCGGGGCGAACACCGGGGAGCTGTTTTTT.

This clonotype was seen many times. CDR3 in amino acids: CASSERNLKRIGEQYF. The CDR3 bases are TGTGCCAGCAGCGAGAGAAACCTTAAAAGAATCGGCGAGCAGTACTTC. The rearrangement joins TRBV6-1 to TRBJ2-7; D gene ambiguous. Deletions cut 6 bases from V and 6 bases from J, with 24 bases between. The CDR3 runs to 16 residues. Germline CDR1 and CDR2: MNHNS and SASEGT.